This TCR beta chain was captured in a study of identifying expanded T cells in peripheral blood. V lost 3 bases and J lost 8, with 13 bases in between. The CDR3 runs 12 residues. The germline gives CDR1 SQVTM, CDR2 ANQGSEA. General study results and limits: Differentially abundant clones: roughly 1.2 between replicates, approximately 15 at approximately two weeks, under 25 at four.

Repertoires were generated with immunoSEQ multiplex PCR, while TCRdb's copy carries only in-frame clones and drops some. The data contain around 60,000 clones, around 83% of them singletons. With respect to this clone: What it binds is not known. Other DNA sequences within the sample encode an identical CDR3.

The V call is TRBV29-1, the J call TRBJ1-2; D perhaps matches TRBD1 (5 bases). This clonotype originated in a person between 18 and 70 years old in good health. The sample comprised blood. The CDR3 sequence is CSVDRQGGGYTF. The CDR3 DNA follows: TGCAGCGTTGATAGGCAGGGCGGGGGCTACACCTTC.